This TCR beta chain was obtained from a study of cytotoxic CD8 clonotypes in ibrutinib-treated CLL. Measured with immunoSEQ multiplex PCR; TCRdb has only the in-frame clones, and not every one. The sample has about 130,000 clones, approximately 80% seen once. CDR3 size: 14 residues. Germline loops: CDR1 MNHEY, CDR2 SVGAGI. The V end was cut by 2 bases, the J end by 1 base, with 8 bases between. Specimen: PBMCs, collected after 24 months of ibrutinib treatment. The TCR comes from a human donor with chronic lymphocytic leukemia. V gene TRBV6-5 combines with J gene TRBJ1-1; TRBD1 is a possible D gene (6 bases). The CDR3 region has the DNA TGTGCCAGCAGTTACGGGACACAGAACACTGAAGCTTTCTTT. This gives the protein CASSYGTQNTEAFF.